The text below deals with one T cell receptor beta chain. Its specificity is not known. This entry is derived from a study of beta chain features in type 1 diabetes. General observations from the study: Fewer junction insertions and more nucleotide deletions appeared in type 1 diabetes patients.

Since all of the isolated RNA was reverse transcribed, expressed TCRB transcripts were what got sequenced. Sequencing used immunoSEQ multiplex PCR; TCRdb keeps in-frame clones, though not all of them. The sample has about 60,000 clones, around three fifths seen once. Markers CD45RO/CCR7/CD25/CD127/CD95/CD27 served to sort CD4+ naive, central memory, regulatory and stem cell-like memory cells. Germline V lookup: CDR1 ENHRY, CDR2 SYGVKD. This CDR3 contains 18 residues. Trimming removed 11 bases from V and 1 base from J; junction bases left unmatched: 22. This sequence was found in a woman in her late teens or twenties in good health. V usage is TRBV10-3 and J usage is TRBJ1-2; TRBD1 matches 7 bases. What was sequenced was Tregs from blood. The CDR3: CASSPVLRDRKVNYGYTF. CDR3 nucleotide sequence: TGTGCCTCCTCGCCCGTCCTCCGGGACAGAAAGGTTAACTATGGCTACACCTTC.